Listed below are T cell receptor beta chains from one sample, sequenced in a study of blood T cell repertoires in COVID-19. Profiled with immunoSEQ multiplex PCR; TCRdb holds only in-frame clones, not every one. The repertoire holds under 200,000 clones, with around 90% as singletons. The sample was peripheral blood. The receptors originated from a man between 35 and 55 years old with active or convalescent COVID-19. Both conserved end residues are trimmed from each CDR3.

TRBV6-6,ASSLPGDTDTQY
TRBV5-8,ASSLALAGPHEQF
TRBV9,ASSANQGTYTGELF
TRBV14,ASSLGGRAEYEQY
TRBV19,ASSPQAQGNTEAF
TRBV6-5,ASRSGSGPYNEQF
TRBV11-2,ASSLDGRQGVFYEQY
TRBV5-5,ASSSTGTGLETQY
TRBV2,ASSPGTILMNTEAF
TRBV28,ASSFPRGGDNSPLH
TRBV7-9,ASSLSRGYTIY
TRBV19,ASSIDRRNTEAF
TRBV7-2,ASSNRPVAPYEQY
TRBV7-2,ASSLPPGGGYT
TRBV6-4,ASSDRGRADEQF
TRBV19,ASGVRGGAGANVLT
TRBV30,AWSPTVDSPLH
TRBV1,TSSQECFRTERNSYEQY
TRBV27,AKTKGLTEAF
TRBV3-1/TRBV3-2,ASSQVGLAGDTDTQY
TRBV6-5,ASSTGTANQPQH
TRBV7-3,ASSRTGAGANVLT
TRBV3-1/TRBV3-2,ASSPGTGVYEQY
TRBV28,ASSYPRGQGQPQH
TRBV19,ASSPSRVNQPQH
TRBV4-2,ASSQERGDRAAYGYT
TRBV11-3,ASSLAVLAGGPTGELF
TRBV28,ASTSGDRGWAF
TRBV28,ASLRAGGVDTQY
TRBV5-1,ASSPYGEVGT
TRBV4-2,ASSQGQGDGYT
TRBV6-6,ASSSNGLAGYNEQF
TRBV3-1/TRBV3-2,ASSRRKRDRGPTYYEQY
TRBV6-5,ASKIDRAAGELF
TRBV3-1/TRBV3-2,ASSQDLGAAVGNTIY
TRBV21-1,ASSKIWGALSYEQY
TRBV4-2,ASSLDRERGYT
TRBV6-5,ASSYSSGAKNEQY
TRBV4-2,ASTGTGNIGTEAF
TRBV7-9,ASSLSRQGVETQY
TRBV4-1,ASSPGGNTIY
TRBV24-1,ATSDSGIYQPQH
TRBV6-1,ASSVESTGNLGDTQY
TRBV18,ASSEDRDTEAF
TRBV27,ASSSPGQGQTGELF
TRBV11-3,ASSFRISGANVLT
TRBV19,ASSSGSAADTQY
TRBV6-5,ASSEGRDYGYT
TRBV29-1,SAGTGGTEAF
TRBV19,ASTRQGNYGYT
TRBV9,ASSVGAGEGAEQF
TRBV28,ASSLWSGNTEAF
TRBV19,ATNPSDRANTEAF
TRBV5-5,ASSPSRGNPEAF